The rows below give T cell receptor beta chains drawn from one sample of a study of identical twins. TCRdb analysed the 5' RACE reads with MiXCR anew, one entry per CDR3 protein. The sample contains approximately 590,000 distinct CDR3 sequences, 7.5% to 10% of which appear only once. Another study also made use of these data, one on yellow fever vaccine responses in identical twins.

Material: PBMCs. The receptors derive from a young woman in good health. Each CDR3 is given with its conserved first and last residue. D genes are given only for firm matches. The listing skips clone size in some rows; elsewhere it reads once, few, many or a size class.

TRBV14,NA,few,TRBJ2-1,CASSQVRQRYNEQFF,TGTGCCAGCAGCCAAGTGCGGCAGCGTTACAATGAGCAGTTCTTC
TRBV7-2,NA,NA,TRBJ2-7,CASSLVLTSSYEQYF,TGTGCCAGCAGCTTAGTCCTGACTAGCTCCTACGAGCAGTACTTC
TRBV14,TRBD2,NA,TRBJ2-7,CASSPRNFGLAGGYEQYF,TGTGCCAGCAGCCCCAGGAACTTTGGGCTAGCGGGAGGCTACGAGCAGTACTTC
TRBV20-1,TRBD1,few,TRBJ2-4,CSALMTGIAKNIQYF,TGCAGTGCTCTAATGACAGGGATAGCCAAAAACATTCAGTACTTC
TRBV5-1,NA,many,TRBJ2-1,CASSLDGDDEQFF,TGCGCCAGCAGCTTGGACGGGGACGATGAGCAGTTCTTC
TRBV2,TRBD1,few,TRBJ1-2,CASRTGTGGSYGYTF,TGTGCCAGCAGGACGGGAACAGGGGGAAGCTATGGCTACACCTTC
TRBV5-1,TRBD1,NA,TRBJ1-1,CASTRGSADSEAFF,TGCGCCAGCACCAGGGGGTCAGCGGACTCGGAAGCTTTCTTT
TRBV4-1,NA,NA,TRBJ2-7,CASSQEKGRVFEEQYF,TGCGCCAGCAGCCAAGAGAAGGGCAGGGTTTTTGAAGAGCAGTACTTC
TRBV12-3/TRBV12-4,NA,NA,TRBJ1-3,CASSLRSDSGNTIYF,TGTGCCAGCAGTTTAAGGAGTGACTCTGGAAACACCATATATTTT
TRBV12-3/TRBV12-4,NA,NA,TRBJ2-1,CASSLPGKRSSYNEQFF,TGTGCCAGCAGTTTACCGGGGAAAAGAAGCTCCTACAATGAGCAGTTCTTC
TRBV20-1,NA,few,TRBJ2-3,CSASAGGHGAGRVDTQYF,TGCAGTGCTAGCGCCGGGGGGCATGGAGCGGGCAGAGTAGATACGCAGTATTTT
TRBV7-9,NA,many,TRBJ1-5,CASSRDSNQPQHF,TGTGCCAGCAGTCGGGACAGCAATCAGCCCCAGCATTTT
TRBV14,NA,many,TRBJ2-1,CASRLGGLSYNEQFF,TGTGCCAGCAGGCTAGGGGGGCTCTCATACAATGAGCAGTTCTTC
TRBV5-4,NA,few,TRBJ2-1,CASSQDREGFNEQFF,TGTGCCAGCAGCCAGGACAGGGAGGGTTTTAATGAGCAGTTCTTC
TRBV5-5,TRBD2,NA,TRBJ2-3,CASSFLLAGSTDTQYF,TGTGCCAGCAGCTTCCTACTAGCGGGTAGCACAGATACGCAGTATTTT
TRBV3-1,TRBD2,few,TRBJ2-7,CASSQGLAGAREQYF,TGTGCCAGCAGCCAAGGGCTAGCGGGAGCGCGGGAGCAGTACTTC
TRBV20-1,NA,many,TRBJ2-2,CSFKRQGGTGELFF,TGCAGTTTCAAGAGACAGGGAGGCACCGGGGAGCTGTTTTTT